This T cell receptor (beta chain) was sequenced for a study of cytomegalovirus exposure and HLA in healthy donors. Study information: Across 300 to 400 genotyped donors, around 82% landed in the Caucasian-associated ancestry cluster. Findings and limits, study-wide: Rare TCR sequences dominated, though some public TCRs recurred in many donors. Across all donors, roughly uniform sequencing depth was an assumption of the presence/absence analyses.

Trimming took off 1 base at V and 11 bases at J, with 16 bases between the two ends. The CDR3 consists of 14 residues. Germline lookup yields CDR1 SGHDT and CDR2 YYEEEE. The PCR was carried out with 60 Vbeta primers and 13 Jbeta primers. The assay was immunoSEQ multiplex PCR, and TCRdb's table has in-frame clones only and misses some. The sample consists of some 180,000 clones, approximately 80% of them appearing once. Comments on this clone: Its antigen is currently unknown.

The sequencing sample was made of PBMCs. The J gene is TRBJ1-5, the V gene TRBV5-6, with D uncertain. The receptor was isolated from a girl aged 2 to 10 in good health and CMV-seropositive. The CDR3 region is CASSLSTVLTTQHF. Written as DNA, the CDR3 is TGTGCCAGCAGCTTGAGTACAGTCCTAACGACCCAGCATTTT.